One sample yielded the 7 T cell receptor beta chains listed below, sequenced in a study of blood T cell repertoires in COVID-19. Method: immunoSEQ multiplex PCR; TCRdb's copy keeps in-frame clones and lacks some. The sample has over 130,000 clones; 76% are singletons. The sequenced material came from peripheral blood. The receptor set was obtained from a woman of 80 years or more with active or convalescent COVID-19.

The count of this clone is one. This chain uses TRBV6-1 with TRBJ1-2; D remains ambiguous. Germline CDR1 reads MNHNS; CDR2 reads SASEGT. V was clipped by 1 base and J by 2 bases, with 14 bases between them. This CDR3 is built from 16 residues. The CDR3, as DNA: TGTGCCAGCAGTGAAGGGGCAGCACCTTTCAACTATGGCTACACCTTC. This encodes CASSEGAAPFNYGYTF.

V and J are TRBV4-1 and TRBJ2-5, with D possibly TRBD1 on 5 matching bases. CDR3 length: 14 residues. Trimming cost V 5 bases and J 2 bases, with 12 bases left between them. Germline CDR1 MGHRA, CDR2 YSYEKL. CDR3 DNA: TGCGCCAGCAGCAAGACAGAAGTACAAGAGACCCAGTACTTC. Amino acid sequence: CASSKTEVQETQYF.

V usage is TRBV7-8 and J usage is TRBJ1-1; D perhaps matches TRBD1 (5 bases). V lost 5 bases to trimming and J lost 0 bases, with 7 bases between them. This CDR3 region has 13 residues. Germline CDR1 is SGHVS and CDR2 is FQNEAQ. Here the CDR3 reads CASSRTMNTEAFF. As DNA, the CDR3 is TGTGCCAGCAGCCGGACAATGAACACTGAAGCTTTCTTT.

This clone was seen a single time. The chain is built from TRBV27 and TRBJ2-2, with 9 bases aligning to TRBD2. V was pared by 4 bases and J by 0 bases, with 9 bases of the junction left unmatched. The CDR3 spans 18 residues. Germline-derived CDR1 and CDR2 are MNHEY and SMNVEV (reference sequence). The CDR3 loop reads CASSSRKAGGANTGELFF. The CDR3 DNA sequence: TGTGCCAGCAGTTCCCGAAAAGCGGGGGGCGCGAACACCGGGGAGCTGTTTTTT.

This sequence joins TRBV11-3 and TRBJ2-7; D remains unclear. This CDR3 is 12 amino acids long. Per the germline V gene, CDR1 is SGHNT and CDR2 is YENEEA. The V end lost 3 bases, the J end lost 3 bases, and 6 bases lay between the germline ends. In DNA form, the CDR3 reads TGTGCCAGCAGCTTCACGGGCTACGAGCAGTACTTC. This codes for CASSFTGYEQYF.

The rearrangement uses TRBV7-9 and TRBJ2-6; TRBD1 aligns across 10 bases. CDR3 size: 18 residues. CDR1 is SEHNR, CDR2 FQNEAQ, per germline (reference sequence). V was clipped by 6 bases and J by 0 bases; unmatched bases: 8. CDR3 protein: CASSSGTGVNSGANVLTF. CDR3 nucleotides: TGTGCCAGCAGTTCTGGGACAGGGGTAAACTCTGGGGCCAACGTCCTGACTTTC. The full variable domain, with the rest looked up from reference TRBV7-9 and TRBJ2-6, is DTGVSQNPRHKITKRGQNVTFRCDPISEHNRLYWYRQTLGQGPEFLTYFQNEAQLEKSRLLSDRFSAERPKGSFSTLEIQRTEQGDSAMYLCASSSGTGVNSGANVLTFGAGSRLTVL.

The rearrangement joins TRBV11-2 to TRBJ2-5; 7 bases match TRBD1. V trimming: 5 bases; J trimming: 5 bases; junction bases outside the gene matches: 11. This CDR3 is built from 15 residues. Looked up from germline, CDR1 is SGHAT and CDR2 is FQNNGV. The CDR3 nucleotides read TGTGCCAGCAGCACAAGACAGGGCGGTCAGGAGACCCAGTACTTC. The encoded protein is CASSTRQGGQETQYF.